These 10 T cell receptor beta chains were all obtained from the same sample, sequenced in a study of tumor-infiltrating lymphocytes in primary liver carcinoma. The investigators made TCR beta cDNA from approximately 500 ng total RNA, using a constant-region primer. Libraries for TCR beta were built through three nested multiplex PCR rounds, which together made up a slightly modified ARM-PCR procedure. The first two PCR rounds used TRBV1-TRBV30 forward primers with a C-beta reverse primer, 9 to 11 cycles each. Using its own MiXCR run on the multiplex PCR reads, TCRdb lists one record per CDR3 protein. This sample has fewer than 400,000 distinct CDR3 sequences; around three fifths occur once, and the top ten carry approximately 15%. RNA was extracted from whole blood without cell sorting, alongside germline DNA. The sequenced sample was peripheral blood. The receptors stem from a woman aged 25 to 45 with primary liver carcinoma and hepatitis B virus infection.

This chain's CDR3 is CASSLDTRTSSGNTIYF. For the CDR3, the DNA is TGTGCCAGCAGCTTAGATACTCGAACGAGCTCTGGAAACACCATATATTTT. The chain is built from TRBV7-2 and TRBJ1-3; D not resolved. The length of the CDR3 is 17 residues. V shed 1 base and J shed 0 bases, with 13 bases lying between them. Germline-derived CDR1 and CDR2 are SGHTA and FQGNSA.

Regarding this clonotype: Germline and junction disagree at one end, which may indicate a read error. DNA for the CDR3: TGTACCAGCAGCTTGCTGGGTCTGGAGCAGTACTTC. It yields the protein CTSSLLGLEQYF. The rearrangement uses TRBV5-5 and TRBJ2-7; D is uncertain. The CDR3 contains 12 residues. The germline CDR1 and CDR2 sequences are SGHKS and YYEKEE (reference sequence).

In its sample, this clonotype was seen many times. This rearrangement joins TRBV14 to TRBJ2-1; TRBD2 matches 7 bases. This CDR3 has 13 residues. Losses at the gene ends were 2 bases for V and 9 bases for J; bases not matched to a gene: 4. Per the germline V gene, CDR1 is SGHDN and CDR2 is FVKESK. CDR3 DNA: TGTGCCAGCAGCCAAAAAGCGGGAACTGAGCAGTTCTTC. This encodes CASSQKAGTEQFF.

This clonotype came up a few times. This sequence may be a read error, since a much larger clone differs from it by one base. Here the CDR3 omits its conserved ending phenylalanine or tryptophan, so a read error is the likely source. The gene calls are TRBV6-2 or TRBV6-3 and TRBJ1-5; no firm D call. CDR1 and CDR2 (germline): MNHEY, SVGEGT. This CDR3 contains 16 residues. V lost 4 bases to trimming and J lost 6 bases, with 19 bases between them. The CDR3 nucleotides are TGTGCCAGCAGTTCCTACCAACCTAGACGGGTTCAGCCCCAGCATCTT. Translating it yields CASSSYQPRRVQPQHL.

This clonotype has at least ten counts. V gene TRBV11-2 combines with J gene TRBJ2-1, with TRBD2 matching over 9 bases. The V gene end was trimmed by 3 bases and the J gene end by 7 bases; junction bases not matched to a gene: 10. Germline values: CDR1 SGHAT, CDR2 FQNNGV. This CDR3 has 16 residues. CDR3 amino acids: CASSFLAGGLGNEQFF. Here the CDR3 DNA reads TGTGCCAGCAGCTTCCTTGCGGGAGGGCTGGGGAATGAGCAGTTCTTC.

To note about this clonotype: A clone one base away is much larger, so this may be a read error. The chain is built from TRBV12-3 or TRBV12-4 and TRBJ2-2; 11 nucleotides align to TRBD1. The CDR3 is 16 amino acids. The chain's CDR3 is CASSFSGTGGTGKLFF. Here the CDR3 DNA reads TGTGCCAGCAGTTTCTCCGGGACAGGGGGAACCGGGAAGCTGTTTTTT.

Details on this clonotype: One base away lies a much larger clone, so this may be a sequencing read error. The rearrangement joins TRBV4-2 to TRBJ2-3, with 10 bases lining up with TRBD2. The ends lost 6 bases at V and 3 bases at J; junction bases unmatched: 6. Looked up from germline, CDR1 is LGHNA and CDR2 is YNFKEQ. The CDR3 is made up of 15 amino acids. CDR3 sequence (DNA): TGTGCCAGCAGTCCCCTAGCGGGAGATACAGATACGCAGTATTTT. Protein product: CASSPLAGDTDTQYF.

The sample holds one count of this clonotype. Its ends do not fully match the called genes, so a read error is possible. This chain's CDR3 is CVSNLYRGDSPLHF. The CDR3 nucleotides read TGTGTCAGCAACCTATACAGGGGAGATTCACCCCTCCACTTT. The V call is TRBV5-6, the J call TRBJ1-6, with 7 bases lining up with TRBD1. In germline, CDR1 is SGHDT, CDR2 YYEEEE. This CDR3 has 14 residues.

The chain uses TRBV19 and TRBJ1-2, with no clear D. V was pared by 3 bases and J by 6 bases, with 8 bases between. Germline V CDR1 and CDR2: LNHDA, SQIVND (reference sequence). This CDR3 has 12 amino acids. CDR3 DNA sequence: TGTGCCAGTAGTATCGGTACAGATGGCTACACCTTC. It specifies CASSIGTDGYTF.

The chain uses TRBV7-9 and TRBJ2-1; 8 positions agree with TRBD2. Germline CDR1 and CDR2: SEHNR and FQNEAQ (reference sequence). The V and J ends lost 4 bases and 0 bases, in that order; junction bases with no gene match: 2. The CDR3 spans 15 residues. CDR3 sequence reads: CASSSGLGSYNEQFF. The CDR3 coding sequence is TGTGCCAGCAGCTCGGGACTAGGCTCCTACAATGAGCAGTTCTTC.